This T cell receptor beta chain was sequenced for a study of T cell responses to AZD1222 COVID-19 vaccine. Study-wide context: Second-dose intervals of approximately 4 or approximately 12 weeks were pooled.

Study conclusions and caveats: Vaccine-related CD4 TCRs covered spike, predominating at 160-218 and 743-854. Repertoire sampling was restricted to post-peak T cell response timepoints. Mostly white British, mostly female donors; authors suggested clonal diversity may be underestimated.

About this clone: Its antigen is still unknown.

The trim removed 6 bases at V and 9 bases at J, leaving 10 bases unmatched. Germline loops: CDR1 LNHDA, CDR2 SQIVND (reference sequence). The CDR3 sequence is 15 residues long. Assay used: immunoSEQ multiplex PCR; TCRdb lists only in-frame clones, some missing. Here the sample spans about 150,000 clones, 90% to 95% being singletons. The V and J genes are TRBV19 and TRBJ2-1, with 11 bases fitting TRBD2. This specimen was peripheral blood, taken on day 0 of AZD1222 vaccination. The receptor was isolated from an adult in good health. The CDR3 bases are TGTGCCAGTAGCGGCTCCATAGCGGGAGGGTTTGAGCAGTTCTTC. It yields the protein CASSGSIAGGFEQFF.